This T cell receptor (beta chain) was observed in a study of shared clonotypes between healthy human individuals. Study-wide results and limits: Naive subsets generally exceeded memory subsets in estimated richness.

CDR1 and CDR2 from the germline V gene are MGHRA and YSYEKL. Losses at the gene ends were 0 bases for V and 6 bases for J; bases not matched to a gene: 11. The CDR3 is 16 residues long. The naive CD8 population came from CD45RO-negative cells selected for CCR7, without terminally differentiated effector memory CD45RA+ cells. Genomic DNA per cell subset filled all wells of several immunoSEQ plates. Per the original methods: As immunoSEQ supplied junction-only sequences (without quality scores), filtering differed. Repertoires were generated with immunoSEQ multiplex PCR, while TCRdb's copy carries only in-frame clones and drops some. V and J calls plus clone size are reproduced from that table; the DNA served to infer D and trimming. The sample contains about 580,000 clones, more than 95% of which appear only once. About this clone itself: Its antigen is not known.

The chain uses TRBV4-1 and TRBJ2-7; TRBD2 agrees at 7 bases. The sample consisted of naive CD8+ T cells sorted from blood. The receptor's source is a man between 25 and 39 years old in good health. CDR3 region: CASSQDDGLGSLEQYF. The CDR3 DNA reads as TGCGCCAGCAGCCAAGATGACGGACTAGGGTCGCTCGAGCAGTACTTC.